The clone carrying this TCR beta chain appeared a few times. Sequence at one end of the junction differs from germline and may be a read error. This entry belongs to a study of sequential checkpoint blockade in melanoma. At the level of the study: First-line arms were nivolumab then ipilimumab, or the reverse, randomized 1:1.

Sequencing was performed with immunoSEQ multiplex PCR; in TCRdb, only in-frame clones are kept and a portion is missing. The sample lists under 25,000 clones; around 73% were seen once. Documented treatment: randomized to nivolumab then ipilimumab (arm A) or the reverse (arm B). PBMC sorting kept live CD3+CD8+ cells without CD19 or CD56. The specimen comprised CD8+ T cells sorted from blood (inferred from file names), sampled from a patient given nivolumab and ipilimumab in sequence. The origin of this receptor is a human donor with melanoma.

The CDR3 loop reads CASSDLAGEVDTQYF. In DNA form, the CDR3 reads TGTGCCAGCAGCGACTTAGCGGGAGAGGTAGATACGCAGTATTTT. The V and J genes are TRBV6-4 and TRBJ2-3; 9 bases match TRBD2. CDR1 and CDR2 from the germline V gene are MRHNA and SNTAGT. The CDR3 runs to 15 residues.